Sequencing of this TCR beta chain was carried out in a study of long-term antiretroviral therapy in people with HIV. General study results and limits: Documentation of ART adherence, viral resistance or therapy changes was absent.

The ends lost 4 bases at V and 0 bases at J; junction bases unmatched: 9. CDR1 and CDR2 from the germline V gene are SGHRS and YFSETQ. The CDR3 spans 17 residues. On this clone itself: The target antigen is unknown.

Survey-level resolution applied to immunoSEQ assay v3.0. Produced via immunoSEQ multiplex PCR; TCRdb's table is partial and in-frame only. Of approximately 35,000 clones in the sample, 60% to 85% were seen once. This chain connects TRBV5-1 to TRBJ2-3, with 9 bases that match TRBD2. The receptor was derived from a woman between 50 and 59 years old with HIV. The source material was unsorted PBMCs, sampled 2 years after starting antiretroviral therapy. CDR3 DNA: TGCGCCAGCAGCGCCCTCCTAGCGGGGCCTAGCACAGATACGCAGTATTTT. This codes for CASSALLAGPSTDTQYF.